One sample yielded the 14 T cell receptor beta chains listed below, sequenced in a study of T cells in Graves' hyperthyroidism and ophthalmopathy. RNA transcripts served as the template for amplifying TCR beta CDR3 regions. The TCR CDR3 first-round RT-PCR relied on the HTBI primer set. One entry per CDR3 protein results from TCRdb running MiXCR on the multiplex PCR reads. The sample lists 160,000 or so distinct CDR3 sequences; just under 9.5% were seen once. The sample was blood. The receptors were gathered from a woman younger than 35 with Graves' hyperthyroidism that later progressed to Graves' ophthalmopathy.

The CDR3 protein is CAWSPDRGFQDTQYF. The CDR3 DNA is TGTGCCTGGAGTCCCGACAGGGGATTTCAAGATACGCAGTATTTT. V and J are TRBV30 and TRBJ2-3, with 8 positions matching TRBD1. V lost 2 bases to trimming and J lost 5 bases; unmatched junction nucleotides: 9. Germline assignment: CDR1 GTSNPN and CDR2 SVGIG (reference sequence). There are 15 residues in the CDR3.

This clonotype was seen many times. J is TRBJ1-5 and V is TRBV6-1; D gene unclear. Germline loops: CDR1 MNHNS, CDR2 SASEGT. V shed 1 base and J shed 9 bases, with 4 bases lying between them. There are 11 residues in the CDR3. The DNA of the CDR3 is TGTGCCAGCAGTGAAGTTGGGCCCCAGCATTTT. The encoded protein is CASSEVGPQHF.

This clonotype was recorded at least ten times. V gene TRBV28 combines with J gene TRBJ1-2; D is unclear. Trimming left V 4 bases short and J 2 bases short, with 11 bases between. Germline CDR1 MDHEN, CDR2 SYDVKM. CDR3 length: 14 amino acids. The CDR3 DNA is TGTGCCAGCAGTTCCACAGTACTCAACTATGGCTACACCTTC. Protein: CASSSTVLNYGYTF.

In this sample, this clonotype turned up a few times. V usage is TRBV4-1 and J usage is TRBJ2-1, with 9 bases fitting TRBD1. The junction had 10 bases not matched to a gene; V was cut back by 3 bases and J by 10 bases. The CDR3 is made up of 15 amino acids. Germline V gives CDR1 MGHRA, CDR2 YSYEKL. CDR3 sequence: CASSQPGQGQREQFF. CDR3 nucleotide sequence: TGCGCCAGCAGCCAGCCGGGACAGGGCCAGCGGGAGCAGTTCTTC.

At least ten counts were recorded for this clonotype. V gene TRBV20-1 combines with J gene TRBJ1-1, with TRBD1 identical over 7 bases. The CDR3 is 14 residues long. CDR1 and CDR2 from the germline V gene are DFQATT and SNEGSKA (reference sequence). The J segment lost 0 bases and the V segment lost 3 bases, leaving 4 bases of the junction unmatched. The CDR3 coding sequence is TGCAGTGCTAGCTGGGACAGCGTGAACACTGAAGCTTTCTTT. Its protein product is CSASWDSVNTEAFF.

The genes are TRBV5-1 and TRBJ1-5; no firm D call. Germline values: CDR1 SGHRS, CDR2 YFSETQ. This CDR3 has 15 amino acids. V lost 0 bases, J lost 0 bases, and 7 bases lay in between. The CDR3 loop is CASSLDGYSNQPQHF. The CDR3 DNA sequence: TGCGCCAGCAGCTTGGATGGGTATAGCAATCAGCCCCAGCATTTT.

This clonotype was detected many times. J is TRBJ1-1 and V is TRBV14; 10 nucleotides agree with TRBD1. V was pared by 4 bases and J by 6 bases, with 5 bases of the junction left unmatched. The CDR3 is made up of 14 amino acids. Germline CDR1 is SGHDN and CDR2 is FVKESK. CDR3 nucleotides: TGTGCCAGCAGCCGGGGACAGGGGAAGTCTGAAGCTTTCTTT. Translating it yields CASSRGQGKSEAFF.

This clonotype has ten or more counts. The gene calls are TRBV27 and TRBJ1-1; D gene uncertain. V was pared by 2 bases and J by 1 base, with 14 bases between. Germline V gene data show CDR1 as MNHEY and CDR2 as SMNVEV (reference sequence). The CDR3 is 16 amino acids. The CDR3 is CASSLSLTWGNTEAFF. The CDR3 nucleotides read TGTGCCAGCAGTTTAAGTCTTACCTGGGGGAACACTGAAGCTTTCTTT.

The chain is built from TRBV3-1 and TRBJ1-6, with 9 bases matching TRBD1. Germline lookup yields CDR1 LGHDT and CDR2 YNNKEL (reference sequence). V was pared by 3 bases and J by 10 bases, with 7 bases of the junction left unmatched. The CDR3 contains 15 residues. Written as DNA, the CDR3 is TGTGCCAGCAGCCAGCTCTGGACAGGGGACTCACCCCTCCACTTT. Translation gives CASSQLWTGDSPLHF.

This clonotype appeared many times. The chain recombines TRBV6-1 with TRBJ1-1; no clear D gene. Germline assignment: CDR1 MNHNS and CDR2 SASEGT. Trimming pared 5 bases from V and 4 bases from J, leaving 17 bases between. The CDR3 is 15 residues long. As DNA, the CDR3 is TGTGCCAGCAGTCATCCCTCCGTGGAAGGCACTGAAGCTTTCTTT. Protein sequence: CASSHPSVEGTEAFF.

Many counts were recorded for this clonotype. This CDR3 is CAWSASAGTDTQYF. The CDR3 bases are TGTGCCTGGAGTGCGAGTGCCGGCACAGATACGCAGTATTTT. The gene calls are TRBV30 and TRBJ2-3; unclear D gene. CDR1 GTSNPN and CDR2 SVGIG come from the germline V gene (reference sequence). V was cut by 1 base and J by 1 base, with 9 bases left in between. The CDR3 is 14 residues long.

The chain recombines TRBV3-1 with TRBJ2-1; D not resolved. Germline V CDR1 and CDR2: LGHDT, YNNKEL (reference sequence). The V end lost 6 bases, the J end lost 6 bases, and 15 bases lay between the germline ends. The CDR3 spans 14 residues. CDR3 sequence: CASRGRIAGNEQFF. The CDR3 DNA reads TGTGCCAGCAGAGGACGCATCGCCGGCAATGAGCAGTTCTTC.

This clonotype came up many times. J is TRBJ1-5 and V is TRBV6-1; tentative D call: TRBD1 (6 bases). The ends were cut back, 1 base at V and 3 bases at J, with 10 bases in the middle. The CDR3 loop spans 15 amino acids. Germline V gene lookup returns CDR1 MNHNS and CDR2 SASEGT. The CDR3: CASSEGPGDNQPQHF. In DNA form, the CDR3 reads TGTGCCAGCAGTGAAGGTCCAGGGGACAATCAGCCCCAGCATTTT.

This clonotype was counted between two and nine times. The chain couples TRBV7-2 to TRBJ2-3; TRBD2 is a possible D gene (6 bases). V dropped 5 bases and J dropped 1 base, with 13 bases sitting between them. Looked up from germline, CDR1 is SGHTA and CDR2 is FQGNSA. The CDR3 is 15 amino acids. The CDR3 protein is CASSPGVWGTDTQYF. CDR3 nucleotides: TGTGCCAGCAGCCCGGGGGTATGGGGCACAGATACGCAGTATTTT.